This passage covers 2 T cell receptor beta chains from one sample sequenced in a study of T-cell memory formation after mild COVID-19. MiXCR, applied by TCRdb to the 5' RACE reads, yields one record per CDR3 protein. Among 350,000 to 500,000 distinct CDR3 sequences, approximately 19% were seen once, and the ten largest hold 20% to 25%. The sequencing input was PBMCs or a T cell subset sorted from them (not recorded which). The origin of the receptors is a man aged 18 to 30 who had mild COVID-19 (a few samples of this study predate the infection). Cell type and time point are not known.

J is TRBJ2-5 and V is TRBV20-1; D tentatively reads TRBD1 or TRBD2 (6 bases each). Trimming stripped 5 bases from V and 2 bases from J, with 21 bases between. This CDR3 spans 16 amino acids. CDR1 is DFQATT and CDR2 is SNEGSKA in the germline V gene (reference sequence). CDR3: CSAARGLGGRQETQYF. In DNA form, the CDR3 reads TGCAGTGCTGCCCGGGGTCTTGGGGGGCGACAAGAGACCCAGTACTTC.

The chain is built from TRBV20-1 and TRBJ2-5, with 11 nucleotides matching TRBD2. Germline V gives CDR1 DFQATT, CDR2 SNEGSKA (reference sequence). The CDR3 spans 15 residues. Trimming removed 6 bases from V and 5 bases from J; junction bases left unmatched: 11. CDR3 residues: CSARGSGGARETQYF. CDR3 DNA sequence: TGCAGTGCAAGGGGTAGCGGGGGGGCCCGGGAGACCCAGTACTTC.